The 28 T cell receptor beta chains reported below all come from one sample, sequenced in a study of response to subunit inactivated influenza vaccine. TCRdb redid the calling of the RT-PCR reads with MiXCR, one entry per CDR3 protein. Of about half a million distinct CDR3 sequences in the sample, 7.6% were seen once. Source: PBMCs from blood, taken roughly 24 months after vaccination. Receptors were obtained from a man between 45 and 75 years old who received an inactivated influenza vaccine.

This clonotype was counted ten times or more. This chain connects TRBV28 to TRBJ2-7; D possibly corresponds to TRBD1 (6 bases). Germline V gene lookup returns CDR1 MDHEN and CDR2 SYDVKM. The length of the CDR3 is 12 residues. V was cut by 1 base and J by 6 bases, with 7 bases left in between. Written as DNA, the CDR3 is TGTGCCAGCAGTTTATTCAGGGGCGAGCAGTACTTC. Its translation is CASSLFRGEQYF.

This clonotype was found a few times. The rearrangement links TRBV12-3 or TRBV12-4 to TRBJ2-7; tentative D call: TRBD2 (6 bases). The CDR3 runs 15 residues. V dropped 4 bases and J dropped 1 base, with 14 bases sitting between them. The CDR3 sequence is CASSSFGTDSYEQYF. In nucleotides, the CDR3 is TGTGCCAGCAGTTCCTTCGGGACTGATTCCTACGAGCAGTACTTC.

Regarding this clonotype: One junction end disagrees with the germline gene, perhaps due to a read error. The chain is built from TRBV10-2 and TRBJ1-2, with no clear D. The CDR3 is made up of 12 amino acids. CDR1 WSHSY and CDR2 SAAADI come from the germline V gene. The CDR3, as DNA: TGCGCCGGCAGTGAGTCGATGCATGGCTACACCTTC. The encoded protein is CAGSESMHGYTF.

The rearrangement links TRBV10-3 to TRBJ2-7, with D maybe TRBD2 (5 bases). The CDR3 covers 14 residues. Between the trimmed V and J ends, which lost 5 bases and 4 bases, there was a span of 15 bases. Germline lookup yields CDR1 ENHRY and CDR2 SYGVKD. The CDR3 loop is CAISSGLSSYEQYF. The DNA for the CDR3 is TGTGCCATCAGTTCCGGACTGTCATCGTACGAGCAGTACTTC.

This sequence joins TRBV5-1 and TRBJ2-5; TRBD2 might be the D (6 bases). The germline CDR1 and CDR2 sequences are SGHRS and YFSETQ. The CDR3 runs to 15 residues. Trimming shortened V by 6 bases and J by 2 bases, and 17 bases separated the two germline ends. CDR3 in amino acids: CASTPTREVQETQYF. DNA of the CDR3: TGCGCCAGCACCCCGACGAGGGAGGTACAAGAGACCCAGTACTTC.

This clonotype was seen a few times. The V call is TRBV6-2 or TRBV6-3, the J call TRBJ1-3; a weak D match, TRBD1 (6 bases). In germline, CDR1 is MNHEY, CDR2 SVGEGT. The V gene lost 6 bases and the J gene lost 3 bases, with 15 bases spanning the gap. The CDR3 sequence is 15 residues long. CDR3 DNA: TGTGCCAGCAGACCAGCCCGGGACAATGGAAACACCATATATTTT. Translated: CASRPARDNGNTIYF.

The chain recombines TRBV4-2 with TRBJ1-4; TRBD1 aligns across 7 bases. Germline lookup yields CDR1 LGHNA and CDR2 YNFKEQ. V trimming: 0 bases; J trimming: 8 bases; junction bases outside the gene matches: 9. The CDR3 runs to 16 residues. The CDR3 reads CASSQERQGGVEKLFF. The CDR3 nucleotides are TGTGCCAGCAGCCAAGAAAGACAGGGAGGGGTAGAAAAACTGTTTTTT.

There are many counts of this clonotype. J is TRBJ2-1 and V is TRBV12-3 or TRBV12-4, with a weak D call TRBD2 (6 bases). The CDR3 covers 14 residues. V shed 7 bases and J shed 4 bases, with 14 bases lying between them. In DNA form, the CDR3 reads TGTGCCAGCACCTTACCCGGGACTTACAATGAGCAGTTCTTC. Its translation is CASTLPGTYNEQFF.

This clonotype was found many times. The V and J genes are TRBV7-2 and TRBJ2-1; no firm D call. The V gene's germline CDR1 is SGHTA and CDR2 FQGNSA. V shed 1 base and J shed 4 bases, with 11 bases lying between them. CDR3 length equals 15 residues. CDR3 in amino acids: CASSLGAGSYNEQFF. As DNA, the CDR3 is TGTGCCAGCAGCTTAGGAGCAGGTTCGTACAATGAGCAGTTCTTC.

The chain uses TRBV4-2 and TRBJ1-3; D is unresolved. Looked up from germline, CDR1 is LGHNA and CDR2 is YNFKEQ. Trimming shortened V by 0 bases and J by 3 bases, and 21 bases separated the two germline ends. CDR3 size: 19 residues. In DNA, the CDR3 is TGTGCCAGCAGCCAAGATGCGGCCAGGTCGCTCCGAAATGGAAACACCATATATTTT. It specifies CASSQDAARSLRNGNTIYF.

This clonotype has more than one count but fewer than ten. V is TRBV3-1 and J is TRBJ2-5; no firm D call. Trimming took 2 bases from V and 4 from J, leaving 17 bases between them. Per the germline V gene, CDR1 is LGHDT and CDR2 is YNNKEL (reference sequence). The CDR3 is 16 amino acids. This CDR3 reads CASSQNSRLSTETQYF. DNA of the CDR3: TGTGCCAGCAGCCAAAACTCCCGGCTTTCGACAGAGACCCAGTACTTC.

This clonotype was found a few times. The rearrangement uses TRBV10-3 and TRBJ1-1, with D possibly TRBD1 on 5 matching bases. This CDR3 has 17 residues. Between the trimmed V and J ends, which lost 2 bases and 0 bases, there was a span of 16 bases. Germline V lookup: CDR1 ENHRY, CDR2 SYGVKD. The CDR3 DNA is TGTGCCATCAGTGAGAGGATGTCAGGGCGACTGAACACTGAAGCTTTCTTT. Its protein is CAISERMSGRLNTEAFF.

A few counts support this clonotype. The chain is built from TRBV20-1 and TRBJ1-6; 7 nucleotides line up with TRBD1. There are 16 residues in the CDR3. Trimming at V came to 2 bases and at J to 0 bases, leaving 4 bases not matched to a gene. CDR1 and CDR2 (germline): DFQATT, SNEGSKA (reference sequence). CDR3 protein: CSARPRGTSYNSPLHF. The CDR3 nucleotides read TGCAGTGCTAGACCCAGGGGGACCTCCTATAATTCACCCCTCCACTTT.

This clonotype was recorded a few times. The rearrangement uses TRBV5-6 and TRBJ1-2; D is possibly TRBD1 (5 bases). CDR1 is SGHDT and CDR2 is YYEEEE in the germline V gene. V was clipped by 3 bases and J by 8 bases, with 17 bases between them. The CDR3 sequence is 14 residues long. The CDR3 loop reads CASSSGTPRSGYTF. The CDR3 DNA reads TGTGCCAGCAGCTCCGGGACTCCTCGATCGGGCTACACCTTC. Full variable domain (missing parts from reference TRBV5-6 and TRBJ1-2): DAGVTQSPTHLIKTRGQQVTLRCSPKSGHDTVSWYQQALGQGPQFIFQYYEEEERQRGNFPDRFSGHQFPNYSSELNVNALLLGDSALYLCASSSGTPRSGYTFGSGTRLTVV.

A few counts support this clonotype. The rearrangement links TRBV11-2 to TRBJ2-3, with TRBD1 matching over 10 bases. Germline lookup yields CDR1 SGHAT and CDR2 FQNNGV. This CDR3 contains 18 residues. V lost 3 bases, J lost 1 base, and 10 bases stayed unmatched. The CDR3 here is CASSFWDRGYVRTDTQYF. CDR3 nucleotide sequence: TGTGCCAGCAGCTTCTGGGACAGGGGTTATGTTCGCACAGATACGCAGTATTTT.

This clonotype was detected a few times. The rearrangement uses TRBV28 and TRBJ2-5; the match to TRBD2 covers 12 bases. Trimming removed 5 bases from V and 4 bases from J; junction bases left unmatched: 8. Germline-derived CDR1 and CDR2 are MDHEN and SYDVKM. CDR3 size: 16 residues. The CDR3 reads CASSLRLAGVSETQYF. The CDR3, as DNA: TGTGCCAGCAGTCTCCGACTAGCGGGAGTATCAGAGACCCAGTACTTC.

This clonotype has a count of ten or more. The J gene is TRBJ2-2, the V gene TRBV12-3 or TRBV12-4; 8 positions match TRBD1. The CDR3 is made up of 15 amino acids. V trimming: 6 bases; J trimming: 1 base; junction bases outside the gene matches: 4. CDR3 sequence (DNA): TGTGCCAGCAGAGGGGGACAGGTGAACACCGGGGAGCTGTTTTTT. Translation: CASRGGQVNTGELFF.

This clonotype was observed at least ten times. The chain combines TRBV11-2 with TRBJ2-7, with D hard to call. Germline CDR1 SGHAT, CDR2 FQNNGV. V dropped 4 bases and J dropped 2 bases, with 12 bases sitting between them. The CDR3 totals 14 residues. CDR3 sequence: CASSSLKATYEQYF. DNA of the CDR3: TGTGCCAGCAGCTCCCTAAAGGCGACCTACGAGCAGTACTTC.

The rearrangement links TRBV12-3 or TRBV12-4 to TRBJ2-2; 7 bases are shared with TRBD1. J gave up 2 bases and V 6 bases, and 6 bases lay outside the gene matches. The CDR3 has 15 residues. CDR3 residues: CASSYDRANTGELFF. The CDR3 DNA sequence: TGTGCCAGCAGCTACGACAGGGCAAACACCGGGGAGCTGTTTTTT.

This clonotype was recorded at least ten times. The V and J genes are TRBV5-1 and TRBJ1-4, with a weak D call TRBD1 (6 bases). The germline V gene encodes CDR1 SGHRS and CDR2 YFSETQ. This CDR3 comprises 15 residues. V lost 0 bases and J 8 bases, leaving 14 bases between the germline ends. The CDR3 DNA is TGCGCCAGCAGCTTGGAGGGGGGGGCTTTCGAAAAACTGTTTTTT. It yields the protein CASSLEGGAFEKLFF.

As to this clonotype: Compared with germline, one end of the junction differs, possibly owing to a read error. The chain recombines TRBV7-6 with TRBJ2-7; the match to TRBD1 covers 7 bases. The CDR3 spans 13 residues. Germline CDR1 and CDR2: SGHVS and FNYEAQ. This CDR3 reads CASTMGQFYKQYF. CDR3 coding DNA: TGTGCCAGCACCATGGGACAGTTCTACAAGCAGTACTTC.

This chain uses TRBV3-1 with TRBJ2-1; D perhaps matches TRBD2 (6 bases). CDR3 length: 17 residues. Germline CDR1 reads LGHDT; CDR2 reads YNNKEL (reference sequence). The germline V and J ends were trimmed by 4 bases and 0 bases, with 16 bases remaining between them. The CDR3 reads CASSRQTRATSYNEQFF. CDR3 coding DNA: TGTGCCAGCAGCCGACAGACTAGAGCTACCTCCTACAATGAGCAGTTCTTC.

This clonotype was detected only a few times. The rearrangement uses TRBV20-1 and TRBJ2-1, with TRBD2 matching over 8 bases. CDR3 size: 13 residues. Looked up from germline, CDR1 is DFQATT and CDR2 is SNEGSKA (reference sequence). The junction had 6 bases not matched to a gene; V was cut back by 7 bases and J by 4 bases. Here the CDR3 reads CSGWASGYNEQFF. For the CDR3, the DNA is TGCAGTGGGTGGGCTAGCGGGTACAATGAGCAGTTCTTC.

The rearrangement joins TRBV4-2 to TRBJ1-5; 8 bases line up with TRBD1. The CDR3 consists of 15 residues. The junction had 3 bases not matched to a gene; V was cut back by 3 bases and J by 2 bases. Germline V CDR1 and CDR2: LGHNA, YNFKEQ. The CDR3 DNA is TGTGCCAGCAGCCAGCAGGACAGGGGCAATCAGCCCCAGCATTTT. Translating it yields CASSQQDRGNQPQHF.

This clonotype turned up a few times. CDR3 sequence: CASSQGQTQETQYF. DNA of the CDR3: TGTGCCAGCTCACAGGGACAGACCCAAGAGACCCAGTACTTC. The chain is built from TRBV12-3 or TRBV12-4 and TRBJ2-5; 7 nucleotides align to TRBD1. V dropped 8 bases and J dropped 1; count of bases not matched to a gene: 7. The CDR3 totals 14 residues.

This clonotype was detected only a few times. The chain links TRBV9 to TRBJ2-3, with D perhaps TRBD2 (6 bases). This CDR3 spans 14 amino acids. Germline CDR1 is SGDLS and CDR2 is YYNGEE. The V end lost 3 bases, the J end lost 5 bases, and 13 bases lay between the germline ends. CDR3 residues: CASSAPGVVDTQYF. The CDR3 DNA reads as TGTGCCAGCAGCGCACCGGGGGTGGTAGATACGCAGTATTTT.

Many counts were recorded for this clonotype. The CDR3 DNA is TGTGCCAGCAGCCACCCGAACACCGGGGAGCTGTTTTTT. It translates to CASSHPNTGELFF. The gene calls are TRBV28 and TRBJ2-2, with D hard to call. The CDR3 covers 13 residues. Germline lookup yields CDR1 MDHEN and CDR2 SYDVKM. V was clipped by 6 bases and J by 0 bases, with 5 bases between them. The variable domain in full, completed from reference TRBV28 and TRBJ2-2, reads DVKVTQSSRYLVKRTGEKVFLECVQDMDHENMFWYRQDPGLGLRLIYFSYDVKMKEKGDIPEGYSVSREKKERFSLILESASTNQTSMYLCASSHPNTGELFFGEGSRLTVL.

This clonotype was seen a handful of times. This rearrangement joins TRBV9 to TRBJ2-6, with a weak D call TRBD1 (5 bases). This CDR3 has 17 residues. CDR1 is SGDLS and CDR2 is YYNGEE in the germline V gene. The V gene lost 2 bases and the J gene lost 0 bases, with 12 bases spanning the gap. The CDR3 DNA reads as TGTGCCAGCAGCGTGGCAGGTGGGGCCTCTGGGGCCAACGTCCTGACTTTC. Protein sequence: CASSVAGGASGANVLTF.